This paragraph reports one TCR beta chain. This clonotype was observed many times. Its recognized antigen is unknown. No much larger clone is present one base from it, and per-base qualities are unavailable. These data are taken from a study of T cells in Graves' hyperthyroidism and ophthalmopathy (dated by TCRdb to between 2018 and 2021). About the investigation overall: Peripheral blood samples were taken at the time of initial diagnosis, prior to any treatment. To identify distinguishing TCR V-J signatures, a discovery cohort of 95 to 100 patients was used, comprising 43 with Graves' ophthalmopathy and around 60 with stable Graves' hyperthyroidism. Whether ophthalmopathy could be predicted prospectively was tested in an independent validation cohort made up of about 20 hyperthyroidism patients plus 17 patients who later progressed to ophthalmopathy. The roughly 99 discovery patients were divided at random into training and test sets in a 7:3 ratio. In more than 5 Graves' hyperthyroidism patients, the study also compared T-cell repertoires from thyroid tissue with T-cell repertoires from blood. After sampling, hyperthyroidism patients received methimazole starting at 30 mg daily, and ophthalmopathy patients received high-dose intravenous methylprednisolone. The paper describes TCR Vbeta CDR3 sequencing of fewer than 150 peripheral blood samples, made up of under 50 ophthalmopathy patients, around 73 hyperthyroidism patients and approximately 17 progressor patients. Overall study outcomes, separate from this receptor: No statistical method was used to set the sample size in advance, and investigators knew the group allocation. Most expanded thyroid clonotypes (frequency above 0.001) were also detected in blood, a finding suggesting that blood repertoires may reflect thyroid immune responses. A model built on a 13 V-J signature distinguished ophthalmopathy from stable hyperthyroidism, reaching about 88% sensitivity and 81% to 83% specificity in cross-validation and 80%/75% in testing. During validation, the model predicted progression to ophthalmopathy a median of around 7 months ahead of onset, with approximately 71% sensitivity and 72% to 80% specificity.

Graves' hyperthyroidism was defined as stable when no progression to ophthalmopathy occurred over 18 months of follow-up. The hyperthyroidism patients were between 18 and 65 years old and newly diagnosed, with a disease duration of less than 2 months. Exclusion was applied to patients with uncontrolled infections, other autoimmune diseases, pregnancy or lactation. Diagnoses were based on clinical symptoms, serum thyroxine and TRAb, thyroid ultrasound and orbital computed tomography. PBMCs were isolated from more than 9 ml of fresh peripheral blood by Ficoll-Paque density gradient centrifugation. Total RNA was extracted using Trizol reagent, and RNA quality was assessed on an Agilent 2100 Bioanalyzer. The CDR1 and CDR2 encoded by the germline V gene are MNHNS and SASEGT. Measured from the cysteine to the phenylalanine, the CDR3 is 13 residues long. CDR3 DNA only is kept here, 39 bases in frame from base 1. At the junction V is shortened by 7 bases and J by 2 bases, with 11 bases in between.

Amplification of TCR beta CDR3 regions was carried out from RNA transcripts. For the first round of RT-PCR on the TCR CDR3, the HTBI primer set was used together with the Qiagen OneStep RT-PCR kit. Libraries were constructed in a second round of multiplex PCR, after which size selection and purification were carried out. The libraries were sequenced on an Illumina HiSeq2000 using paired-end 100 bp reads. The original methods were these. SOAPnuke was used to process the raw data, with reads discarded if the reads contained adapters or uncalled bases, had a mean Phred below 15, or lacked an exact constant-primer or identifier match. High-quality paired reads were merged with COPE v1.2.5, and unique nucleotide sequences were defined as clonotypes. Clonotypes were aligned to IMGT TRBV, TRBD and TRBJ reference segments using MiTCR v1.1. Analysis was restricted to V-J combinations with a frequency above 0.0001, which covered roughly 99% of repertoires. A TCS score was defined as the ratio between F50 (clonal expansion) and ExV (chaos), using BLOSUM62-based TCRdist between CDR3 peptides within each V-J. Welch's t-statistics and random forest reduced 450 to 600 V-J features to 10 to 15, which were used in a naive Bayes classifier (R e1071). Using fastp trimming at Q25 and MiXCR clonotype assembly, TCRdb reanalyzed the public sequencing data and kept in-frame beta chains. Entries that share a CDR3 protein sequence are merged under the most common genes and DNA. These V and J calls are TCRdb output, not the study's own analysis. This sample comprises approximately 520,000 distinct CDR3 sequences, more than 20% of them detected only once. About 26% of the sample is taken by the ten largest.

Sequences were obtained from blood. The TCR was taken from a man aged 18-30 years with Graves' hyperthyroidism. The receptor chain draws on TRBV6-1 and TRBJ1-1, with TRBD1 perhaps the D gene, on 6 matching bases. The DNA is TGTGCCAGCAAAGGACAGACAAACACTGAAGCTTTCTTT. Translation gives CASKGQTNTEAFF.